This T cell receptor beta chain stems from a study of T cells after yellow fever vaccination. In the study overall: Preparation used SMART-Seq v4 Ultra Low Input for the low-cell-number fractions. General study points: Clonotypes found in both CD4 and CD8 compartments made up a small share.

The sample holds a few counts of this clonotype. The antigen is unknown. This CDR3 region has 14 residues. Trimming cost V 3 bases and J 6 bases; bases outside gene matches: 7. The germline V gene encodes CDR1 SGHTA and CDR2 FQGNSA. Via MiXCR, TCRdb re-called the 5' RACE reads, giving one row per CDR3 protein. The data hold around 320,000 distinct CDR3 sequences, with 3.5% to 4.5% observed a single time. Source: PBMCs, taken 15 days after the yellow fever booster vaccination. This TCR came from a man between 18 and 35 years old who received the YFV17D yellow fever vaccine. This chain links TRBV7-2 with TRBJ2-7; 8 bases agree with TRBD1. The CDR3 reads CASSFGTGIREQYF. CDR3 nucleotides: TGTGCCAGCAGCTTCGGGACAGGTATTCGCGAGCAGTACTTC.